This T cell receptor beta chain came from a study of response to subunit inactivated influenza vaccine. On this clonotype: Its antigen is not known.

V dropped 3 bases and J dropped 8 bases, with 12 bases sitting between them. The CDR3 has 13 amino acids. Germline assignment: CDR1 SGHRS and CDR2 YFSETQ. Study observations and caveats: With each seasonal influenza vaccination, the authors suggested, few new T cells are recruited.

Via MiXCR, TCRdb re-called the RT-PCR reads, giving one row per CDR3 protein. The repertoire holds hundreds of thousands of distinct CDR3 sequences, with approximately 10% as singletons. These data also featured in a second study, about T cells expressing NK-cell markers. That source notes: TCR beta libraries carry UMIs added by 5'RACE template switching. In several experiments, an anti-gamma-delta TCR antibody restricted sorting to alpha-beta TCR T cells. Dominant NKG2C+ clonotypes accounted for roughly 1.0-8% of CD8+ T cells in roughly 6 donors.

Sequenced here: PBMCs from blood, sampled on the day of vaccination. The chain combines TRBV5-1 with TRBJ2-1, with D possibly TRBD2 on 6 matching bases. The origin of this receptor is a man aged 50 to 59 who received an inactivated influenza vaccine. The CDR3 bases are TGCGCCAGCAGCTCATTCCCGGGGGATGAGCAGTTCTTC. It translates to CASSSFPGDEQFF. Supplemented by reference TRBV5-1 and TRBJ2-1, the full variable domain reads KAGVTQTPRYLIKTRGQQVTLSCSPISGHRSVSWYQQTPGQGLQFLFEYFSETQRNKGNFPGRFSGRQFSNSRSEMNVSTLELGDSALYLCASSSFPGDEQFFGPGTRLTVL.